These T cell receptor beta chains were read from a single sample in a study of control samples from healthy donors and cancer patients. The assay was immunoSEQ multiplex PCR, and TCRdb's table has in-frame clones only and misses some. Of under 100,000 clones in the sample, 85% to 90% were seen once. Sequencing input: PBMCs. These receptors were collected from a woman aged 50 to 60 with colorectal cancer. Each CDR3 is given with its conserved first and last residue. The D gene is left open where the match is weak.

v_call: TRBV27
j_call: TRBJ1-1
d_call: TRBD1
cdr3_length: 14
cdr3_aa: CASSLNRGITEAFF

v_call: TRBV5-8
j_call: TRBJ1-2
d_call: TRBD1
cdr3_length: 15
cdr3_aa: CASSLGTGRSYGYTF

v_call: TRBV19
j_call: TRBJ2-3
d_call: TRBD2
cdr3_length: 14
cdr3_aa: CASTVGGETDTQYF

v_call: TRBV5-1
j_call: TRBJ1-1
d_call: NA
cdr3_length: 14
cdr3_aa: CASRAGRENTEAFF

v_call: TRBV7-8
j_call: TRBJ2-3
d_call: NA
cdr3_length: 16
cdr3_aa: CASSLASPFGVDTQYF

v_call: TRBV12-5
j_call: TRBJ1-1
d_call: NA
cdr3_length: 12
cdr3_aa: CASGLVPAEAFF

v_call: TRBV5-5
j_call: TRBJ2-1
d_call: NA
cdr3_length: 12
cdr3_aa: CASSLGFNEQFF

v_call: TRBV12-3/TRBV12-4
j_call: TRBJ1-5
d_call: NA
cdr3_length: 13
cdr3_aa: CASSLAGGQPQHF

v_call: TRBV6-2/TRBV6-3
j_call: TRBJ2-1
d_call: NA
cdr3_length: 13
cdr3_aa: CASSSTDNNEQFF

v_call: TRBV6-2/TRBV6-3
j_call: TRBJ1-6
d_call: NA
cdr3_length: 15
cdr3_aa: CASSPFRTDYSPLHF

v_call: TRBV7-8
j_call: TRBJ2-3
d_call: TRBD2
cdr3_length: 14
cdr3_aa: CASSPRTSGDTQYF

v_call: TRBV5-1
j_call: TRBJ2-1
d_call: TRBD1
cdr3_length: 15
cdr3_aa: CASSSRTGPYNEQFF

v_call: TRBV6-5
j_call: TRBJ1-5
d_call: TRBD1
cdr3_length: 15
cdr3_aa: CASSRDRGEGQPQHF

v_call: TRBV4-1
j_call: TRBJ1-4
d_call: NA
cdr3_length: 15
cdr3_aa: CASSQDAVGNEKLFF